This T cell receptor (beta chain) was identified during a study of radiotherapy plus CTLA-4 blockade in lung cancer. The V segment lost 0 bases and the J segment 9 bases; nucleotides outside the gene matches: 8. Per germline, CDR1 SGHRS and CDR2 YFSETQ. The CDR3 runs to 16 residues. The method was immunoSEQ multiplex PCR; TCRdb's version includes in-frame clones alone and lacks a portion of them. The sample includes 30,000 to 35,000 clones, roughly four fifths of them seen just once. The starting material was peripheral blood, obtained from a patient treated with radiotherapy plus ipilimumab. The J gene is TRBJ2-4, the V gene TRBV5-1, with TRBD2 identical over 11 bases. The TCR was taken from a human donor with non-small cell lung cancer that progressed on radiotherapy plus ipilimumab. CDR3 in amino acids: CASSLVPSGGQGIQYF. The CDR3 coding sequence is TGCGCCAGCAGCTTGGTCCCTAGCGGGGGGCAAGGCATTCAGTACTTC.